These 29 T cell receptor beta chains came from one sample sequenced in a study of CD8 T cells in ankylosing spondylitis listed by TCRdb under 2017. Preparation of the library involved 5' RACE. Sequencing relied on an Illumina HiSeq 2500. TCRdb reprocessed the public reads (quality trimming at Q25 with fastp, clone calling with MiXCR) and kept in-frame beta chains. A single entry per CDR3 protein holds the most common genes and DNA from its merged rows. This sample holds roughly 69,000 distinct CDR3 sequences; about 5% were observed only once. Jointly, the top ten make up over 2% of the sample. The specimen sequenced was blood, either unsorted or a sorted T cell fraction (not recorded which). The origin of the receptors is a male donor with ankylosing spondylitis or in good health (not recorded which).

At least ten counts were recorded for this clonotype. The chain is built from TRBV10-3 and TRBJ2-1; 7 bases are a match to TRBD1. The germline CDR1 and CDR2 sequences are ENHRY and SYGVKD. V gave up 5 bases and J gave up 4 bases; unmatched junction bases: 2. CDR3 size: 13 residues. CDR3 in DNA: TGTGCCATCAGTCCAGGGGGATACAATGAGCAGTTCTTC. It is translated as CAISPGGYNEQFF.

This clonotype was observed many times. This chain links TRBV25-1 with TRBJ2-3; D is possibly TRBD1 or TRBD2 (5 bases each). This CDR3 contains 12 residues. With 8 bases removed from V and 1 base from J, the gap between germline ends came to 7 bases. Looked up from germline, CDR1 is MGHDK and CDR2 is SYGVNS. CDR3 coding DNA: TGTGCCAGCGGGACGCGCACAGATACGCAGTATTTT. Its protein is CASGTRTDTQYF.

This clonotype came up many times. J is TRBJ2-1 and V is TRBV29-1, with 9 bases identical to TRBD2. This CDR3 region has 15 residues. V dropped 2 bases and J dropped 7; count of bases not matched to a gene: 9. The germline CDR1 and CDR2 sequences are SQVTM and ANQGSEA. The CDR3 is CSVERGGVEANEQFF. For the CDR3, the DNA is TGCAGCGTTGAACGCGGGGGGGTAGAAGCGAATGAGCAGTTCTTC.

Ten or more counts support this clonotype. The CDR3 reads CSYQSPGTGHNEQFF. CDR3 nucleotides: TGCAGTTATCAGAGTCCCGGGACAGGGCACAATGAGCAGTTCTTC. This chain connects TRBV20-1 to TRBJ2-1, with 9 bases aligning to TRBD1. This CDR3 has 15 residues. Unmatched junction bases numbered 13, after V lost 8 bases and J lost 5 bases. Germline CDR1 and CDR2: DFQATT and SNEGSKA (reference sequence).

The gene calls are TRBV5-1 and TRBJ2-1, with 12 bases that match TRBD1. Germline loops: CDR1 SGHRS, CDR2 YFSETQ. The CDR3 has 15 residues. The junction had 4 bases not matched to a gene; V was cut back by 2 bases and J by 7 bases. The CDR3 nucleotides are TGCGCCAGCAGCTTTGGGACAGGGGGCGGGAATGAGCAGTTCTTC. It specifies CASSFGTGGGNEQFF.

This clonotype was seen repeatedly, ten times or more. This chain uses TRBV4-3 with TRBJ2-5; D gene ambiguous. Trimming shortened V by 0 bases and J by 1 base, and 12 bases separated the two germline ends. CDR1 is LGHNA and CDR2 is YSLEER in the germline V gene. The CDR3 extends over 16 amino acids. CDR3 region: CASSQDLGSLQETQYF. As DNA, the CDR3 is TGCGCCAGCAGCCAAGATCTCGGCAGTCTCCAAGAGACCCAGTACTTC.

At least ten counts were recorded for this clonotype. This rearrangement joins TRBV7-7 to TRBJ2-7, with D unclear. The CDR3 loop spans 13 amino acids. The V gene's germline CDR1 is SSHAT and CDR2 FNYEAQ (reference sequence). V was cut by 1 base and J by 2 bases, with 6 bases left in between. The CDR3, as DNA: TGTGCCAGCAGCTTAGACAGAACCTACGAGCAGTACTTC. It translates to CASSLDRTYEQYF.

This clonotype was observed many times. CDR3 loop: CAISDRGNTDTQYF. The CDR3 DNA sequence: TGTGCCATCAGTGACAGGGGTAACACAGATACGCAGTATTTT. The chain links TRBV10-3 to TRBJ2-3; D possibly corresponds to TRBD1 (6 bases). V was trimmed by 3 bases and J by 2 bases, leaving 9 bases between them. The CDR3 has 14 amino acids. Germline loops: CDR1 ENHRY, CDR2 SYGVKD.

This clonotype was seen ten or more times. This chain links TRBV25-1 with TRBJ2-5; D ambiguous. The CDR3 sequence is 11 residues long. V was pared by 4 bases and J by 7 bases, with 7 bases between. Germline V gives CDR1 MGHDK, CDR2 SYGVNS. The CDR3 here is CASSAFGTQYF. For the CDR3, the DNA is TGTGCCAGCAGTGCCTTCGGGACCCAGTACTTC.

This clonotype was seen repeatedly, ten times or more. The V gene is TRBV20-1, the J gene TRBJ2-3, with D maybe TRBD2 (6 bases). The V end lost 3 bases, the J end lost 5 bases, and 15 bases lay between the germline ends. Germline assignment: CDR1 DFQATT and CDR2 SNEGSKA (reference sequence). The CDR3 loop spans 14 amino acids. The CDR3 sequence is CSARPRGRGDTQYF. The CDR3 DNA reads as TGCAGTGCTAGGCCGCGGGGCCGGGGAGATACGCAGTATTTT.

This clonotype was seen ten or more times. The chain couples TRBV27 to TRBJ1-1, with TRBD1 as a possible D gene (5 bases). Per the germline V gene, CDR1 is MNHEY and CDR2 is SMNVEV (reference sequence). This CDR3 spans 14 amino acids. Trimming cost V 3 bases and J 0 bases, with 8 bases left between them. The CDR3 sequence: CASSFSRVNTEAFF. CDR3 coding DNA: TGTGCCAGCAGTTTCAGCAGGGTGAACACTGAAGCTTTCTTT.

This clonotype was counted at least ten times. This chain joins TRBV7-9 and TRBJ2-7, with TRBD1 identical over 7 bases. This CDR3 contains 13 residues. The V and J ends lost 6 bases and 3 bases, in that order; junction bases with no gene match: 5. From germline, CDR1 is SEHNR and CDR2 FQNEAQ (reference sequence). CDR3 coding DNA: TGTGCCAGCAGTGACAGGGTATTCTACGAGCAGTACTTC. Translated, it gives CASSDRVFYEQYF.

This clonotype was seen a few times. V and J are TRBV2 and TRBJ1-4; TRBD1 is a possible D gene (6 bases). The CDR3 length is 13 residues. V was pared by 11 bases and J by 8 bases, with 18 bases between. Per germline, CDR1 SNHLY and CDR2 FYNNEI. The DNA of the CDR3 is TGTGCCCAAAGGGCATGGGGGCCCGAAAAACTGTTTTTT. Translating gives CAQRAWGPEKLFF.

This clonotype was found many times. The chain combines TRBV20-1 with TRBJ2-1, with TRBD2 as a possible D gene (5 bases). CDR1 is DFQATT and CDR2 is SNEGSKA in the germline V gene (reference sequence). This CDR3 comprises 14 residues. V lost 0 bases to trimming and J lost 11 bases, with 17 bases between them. CDR3 amino acids: CSARDKRPPSQQFF. The CDR3 nucleotides read TGCAGTGCTAGAGATAAGCGGCCTCCGAGTCAGCAGTTCTTC.

This clonotype was counted at least ten times. The chain is built from TRBV7-6 and TRBJ2-5, with 7 bases identical to TRBD2. There are 14 residues in the CDR3. J was trimmed by 10 bases and V by 7 bases; bases with no gene match: 15. CDR1 is SGHVS and CDR2 is FNYEAQ in the germline V gene. DNA of the CDR3: TGTGCCAGCACTCGGCCCTCGGCGGGGGAGGTCCAGTACTTC. Protein: CASTRPSAGEVQYF.

This clonotype was counted many times. The chain joins TRBV5-8 to TRBJ2-2; no firm D call. From germline, CDR1 is SGHTS and CDR2 YDEGEE. Trimming stripped 4 bases from V and 1 base from J, with 8 bases between. The CDR3 is 14 amino acids. The CDR3 loop is CASSPRMNTGELFF. In DNA, the CDR3 is TGTGCCAGCAGCCCCAGGATGAACACCGGGGAGCTGTTTTTT.

The sample holds many counts of this clonotype. This chain uses TRBV10-3 with TRBJ2-2, with 8 positions matching TRBD2. The CDR3 totals 13 residues. Germline V CDR1 and CDR2: ENHRY, SYGVKD. Here the CDR3 DNA reads TGTGGCTCCCCCGGGGGGGCCGCCGGGGAGCTGTTTTTT. Protein sequence: CGSPGGAAGELFF.

At least ten counts were recorded for this clonotype. This chain uses TRBV5-1 with TRBJ1-1; D unclear. The CDR3 runs to 12 residues. Germline CDR1 and CDR2: SGHRS and YFSETQ. V lost 4 bases to trimming and J lost 6 bases, with 10 bases between them. In DNA form, the CDR3 reads TGCGCCAGCAGCGCCTTGTTAGCTGAAGCTTTCTTT. It codes for CASSALLAEAFF. Using reference TRBV5-1 and TRBJ1-1 for the parts outside the CDR3, the full variable domain is KAGVTQTPRYLIKTRGQQVTLSCSPISGHRSVSWYQQTPGQGLQFLFEYFSETQRNKGNFPGRFSGRQFSNSRSEMNVSTLELGDSALYLCASSALLAEAFFGQGTRLTVV.

This clonotype was seen ten or more times. The gene calls are TRBV5-1 and TRBJ1-3; D remains unclear. The V end lost 0 bases, the J end lost 2 bases, and 0 bases lay between the germline ends. Germline CDR1 is SGHRS and CDR2 is YFSETQ. The length of the CDR3 is 12 residues. The CDR3 sequence is CASSLAGNTIYF. The CDR3 DNA sequence: TGCGCCAGCAGCTTGGCTGGAAACACCATATATTTT.

The table lists this clonotype with a count of one. CDR3 region: CASSQVLVAWDEQYF. CDR3 nucleotide sequence: TGTGCCAGCAGCCAAGTTCTAGTAGCGTGGGACGAGCAGTACTTC. V is TRBV14 and J is TRBJ2-7; possibly TRBD2 for D (5 bases). Trimming took off 1 base at V and 5 bases at J, with 15 bases between the two ends. This CDR3 spans 15 amino acids. CDR1 SGHDN and CDR2 FVKESK come from the germline V gene.

This clonotype was counted many times. This chain joins TRBV3-1 and TRBJ2-5, with D perhaps TRBD2 (6 bases). Trimming shortened V by 4 bases and J by 2 bases, and 11 bases separated the two germline ends. CDR3 length equals 14 residues. CDR1 LGHDT and CDR2 YNNKEL come from the germline V gene (reference sequence). CDR3 sequence: CASSRRGRQETQYF. DNA for the CDR3: TGTGCCAGCAGCCGGAGGGGCAGGCAAGAGACCCAGTACTTC.

The chain is built from TRBV3-1 and TRBJ1-6; a weak D match, TRBD1 (6 bases). CDR1 and CDR2 from the germline V gene are LGHDT and YNNKEL (reference sequence). CDR3 length: 17 amino acids. Trimming cost V 0 bases and J 7 bases, with 16 bases left between them. This CDR3 reads CASSQEWERTENSPLHF. CDR3 nucleotides: TGTGCCAGCAGCCAAGAATGGGAGCGGACAGAAAATTCACCCCTCCACTTT.

This clonotype showed up many times. The gene calls are TRBV25-1 and TRBJ2-7; D not resolved. Trimming cost V 3 bases and J 2 bases, with 5 bases left between them. Germline V CDR1 and CDR2: MGHDK, SYGVNS. The CDR3 runs to 12 residues. The CDR3 protein is CASSDRTYEQYF. The DNA of the CDR3 is TGTGCCAGCAGTGACAGAACCTACGAGCAGTACTTC.

In this sample, this clonotype turned up many times. V gene TRBV5-1 combines with J gene TRBJ2-7; TRBD1 might be the D (6 bases). Germline lookup yields CDR1 SGHRS and CDR2 YFSETQ. V lost 0 bases, J lost 1 base, and 8 bases lay in between. This CDR3 comprises 14 residues. CDR3 sequence reads: CASSLEQGSYEQYF. In DNA, the CDR3 is TGCGCCAGCAGCTTGGAACAGGGTTCCTACGAGCAGTACTTC. The whole variable domain, filled in from reference TRBV5-1 and TRBJ2-7, reads KAGVTQTPRYLIKTRGQQVTLSCSPISGHRSVSWYQQTPGQGLQFLFEYFSETQRNKGNFPGRFSGRQFSNSRSEMNVSTLELGDSALYLCASSLEQGSYEQYFGPGTRLTVT.

This clonotype was observed many times. The chain's CDR3 is CSARRDRAPEQYF. Written as DNA, the CDR3 is TGCAGTGCTAGGAGGGACAGGGCCCCCGAGCAGTACTTC. The J gene is TRBJ2-7, the V gene TRBV20-1; 9 bases agree with TRBD1. Germline loops: CDR1 DFQATT, CDR2 SNEGSKA (reference sequence). The J segment lost 6 bases and the V segment lost 3 bases, leaving 6 bases of the junction unmatched. CDR3 length equals 13 residues.

This clonotype has a count of ten or more. The V call is TRBV28, the J call TRBJ2-1; 12 bases match TRBD1. The V gene end was trimmed by 3 bases and the J gene end by 8 bases; junction bases not matched to a gene: 8. Germline V lookup: CDR1 MDHEN, CDR2 SYDVKM. CDR3 length: 16 residues. CDR3 protein: CASSFPGQGAKYEQFF. The CDR3 DNA sequence: TGTGCCAGCAGTTTTCCGGGACAGGGGGCAAAATATGAGCAGTTCTTC.

This clonotype was observed at least ten times. CDR3 nucleotide sequence: TGTGCCAGCAGGACGTCCGACAGGGCGCCCTACGAGCAGTACTTC. It translates to CASRTSDRAPYEQYF. The chain links TRBV6-1 to TRBJ2-7; 7 bases line up with TRBD1. The ends lost 6 bases at V and 2 bases at J; junction bases unmatched: 10. Germline V gives CDR1 MNHNS, CDR2 SASEGT. This CDR3 is built from 15 residues.

This clonotype was picked up many times. The chain couples TRBV6-2 or TRBV6-3 to TRBJ1-1, with TRBD1 identical over 8 bases. With V trimmed by 6 bases and J by 6 bases, 12 bases remained unmatched. The CDR3 sequence is 15 residues long. The V gene's germline CDR1 is MNHEY and CDR2 SVGEGT. Written as DNA, the CDR3 is TGTGCCAGCAGATTAGGAGGACAGGGTGGCGCTGAAGCTTTCTTT. Translated: CASRLGGQGGAEAFF.

This clonotype was counted only a few times. The CDR3 protein is CASSSPSAPYEQYF. The CDR3, as DNA: TGTGCCAGCAGCTCGCCCTCGGCCCCGTACGAGCAGTACTTC. The chain links TRBV7-3 to TRBJ2-7, with no clear D. V lost 4 bases and J 4 bases, leaving 14 bases between the germline ends. Germline CDR1 is SGHTA and CDR2 is FQGTGA. The CDR3 sequence is 14 residues long.